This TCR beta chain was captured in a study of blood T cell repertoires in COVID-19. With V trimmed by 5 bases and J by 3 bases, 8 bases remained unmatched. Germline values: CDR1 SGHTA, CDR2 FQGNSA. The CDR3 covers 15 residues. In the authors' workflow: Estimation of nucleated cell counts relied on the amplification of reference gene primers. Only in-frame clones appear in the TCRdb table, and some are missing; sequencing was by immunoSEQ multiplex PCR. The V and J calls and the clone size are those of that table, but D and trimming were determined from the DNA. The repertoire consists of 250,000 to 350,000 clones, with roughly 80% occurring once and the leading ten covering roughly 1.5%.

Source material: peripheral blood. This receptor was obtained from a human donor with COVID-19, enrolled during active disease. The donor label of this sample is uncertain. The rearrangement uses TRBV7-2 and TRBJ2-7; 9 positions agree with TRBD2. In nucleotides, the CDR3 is TGTGCCAGCAGCCCGACTAGCGGCTCGGGCTACGAGCAGTACTTC. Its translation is CASSPTSGSGYEQYF.